This T cell receptor beta chain was observed in a study of T cells in Graves' hyperthyroidism and ophthalmopathy. Amplification of TCR beta CDR3 regions used RNA as the template. With the HTBI primer set, the TCR CDR3 went through a first round of RT-PCR. MiXCR, run by TCRdb on the multiplex PCR reads, gives a single entry per CDR3 protein. The sample lists over 250,000 distinct CDR3 sequences, roughly 13% occurring once. This clonotype has at least ten counts. Its target is unknown. The CDR3 contains 15 residues. Trimming left V 0 bases short and J 7 bases short, with 15 bases between. From germline, CDR1 is MNHEY and CDR2 SVGAGI. For ophthalmopathy patients, the Clinical Activity Score was at least 3 and the NOSPECS grade at least 4; duration was under 3 months. General study points: From stable hyperthyroidism, ophthalmopathy was set apart by a 13 V-J model.

V usage is TRBV6-5 and J usage is TRBJ1-2, with D possibly matching TRBD1 (6 bases). The sample was blood. The origin of this receptor is a middle-aged woman with Graves' ophthalmopathy. The CDR3 sequence is CASSYSPHRVGGYTF. CDR3 bases: TGTGCCAGCAGTTACTCCCCGCACAGGGTCGGTGGCTACACCTTC.